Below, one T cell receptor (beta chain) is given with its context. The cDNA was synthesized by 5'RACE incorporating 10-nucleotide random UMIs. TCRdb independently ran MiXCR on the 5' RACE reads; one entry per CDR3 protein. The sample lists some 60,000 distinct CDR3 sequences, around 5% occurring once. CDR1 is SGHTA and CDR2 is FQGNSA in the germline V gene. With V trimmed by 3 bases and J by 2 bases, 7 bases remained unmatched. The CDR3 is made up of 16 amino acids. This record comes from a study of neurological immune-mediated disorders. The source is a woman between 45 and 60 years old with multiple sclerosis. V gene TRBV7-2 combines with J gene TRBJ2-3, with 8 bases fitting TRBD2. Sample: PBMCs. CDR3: CASSFQAGALTDTQYF. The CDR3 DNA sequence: TGTGCCAGCAGCTTCCAAGCGGGGGCTCTCACAGATACGCAGTATTTT.